This T cell receptor (beta chain) was captured in a study of OX40 agonist ivuxolimab in advanced cancers. For the study at large: Patients' therapy was ivuxolimab, an antibody that acts as an agonist of OX40 (CD134).

With baseline, cycle 4 day 1, and cycle 7 day 1 as timepoints, blood was sampled. Assay: immunoSEQ multiplex PCR; the TCRdb copy retains only in-frame clones and omits some. The repertoire has approximately 50,000 clones, less than 90% of them found once; the top ten carry over 0.55%. CDR1 is SGHRS, CDR2 YFSETQ, per germline. The CDR3 totals 15 residues. The ends were cut back, 1 base at V and 1 base at J, with 11 bases in the middle. Study-wide findings and caveats: Dose levels from 0.1 to 3.0 mg/kg saw CD4+ and CD8+ blood T cells expand clonally by week 6.

Remarks on this clone: Its antigen is not identified.

The V gene is TRBV5-1, the J gene TRBJ1-1; D possibly corresponds to TRBD1 (5 bases). The sample here was CD4+ or CD8+ T cells sorted from blood, taken in a trial of the OX40 agonist ivuxolimab. This TCR derives from an adult with an advanced solid tumor such as melanoma, head and neck, liver or kidney cancer. DNA of the CDR3: TGCGCCAGCAGCTTGTCCGGGGGATCGAACACTGAAGCTTTCTTT. The encoded protein is CASSLSGGSNTEAFF.